The 17 T cell receptor beta chains below all came from one sample that was sequenced in a study of blood T cell repertoires in COVID-19 (dated by TCRdb to about 2020). Library preparation employed the immunoSEQ multiplex PCR assay. Imported from immuneACCESS, the table was reduced by TCRdb to in-frame sequences with V and J called. These copies leave out some clones; in studies compared against another copy, an unresolved V gene accounts for under half, and the cause of the remainder is not known. Recorded for this sample are about 480,000 clones; more than 75% of them occurred a single time. The top ten constitute over 1.5% of the sample. Sequenced: PBMCs or T cells enriched from blood (not recorded which). Every receptor here comes from a middle-aged woman who had recovered from COVID-19.

The chain uses TRBV6-6 and TRBJ1-1, with TRBD1 as a possible D gene (5 bases). CDR1 is MNHNY, CDR2 SVGAGI, per germline (reference sequence). The CDR3 consists of 13 residues. The germline V and J ends were trimmed by 6 bases and 5 bases, with 13 bases remaining between them. The CDR3 nucleotides read TGTGCCAGCAGCCGTCTCCAGGGTACTGAAGCTTTCTTT. Protein: CASSRLQGTEAFF.

The chain has TRBV30 and TRBJ1-6, with 11 bases matching TRBD1. Trimming at V came to 0 bases and at J to 3 bases, leaving 10 bases not matched to a gene. CDR1 is GTSNPN, CDR2 SVGIG, per germline (reference sequence). The CDR3 length is 19 residues. DNA of the CDR3: TGTGCCTGGAGTGTACTCGACTGGACAGGGGGCTTCTATAATTCACCCCTCCACTTT. Translated, it gives CAWSVLDWTGGFYNSPLHF.

The V call is TRBV2, the J call TRBJ1-6; D is undetermined. The germline CDR1 and CDR2 sequences are SNHLY and FYNNEI. This CDR3 spans 16 amino acids. The V end lost 6 bases, the J end lost 0 bases, and 12 bases lay between the germline ends. This chain's CDR3 is CASSRAESSYNSPLHF. The CDR3 DNA follows: TGTGCCAGCAGCCGAGCTGAAAGCTCCTATAATTCACCCCTCCACTTT.

The rearrangement uses TRBV14 and TRBJ2-7, with 8 bases lining up with TRBD1. Germline CDR1 and CDR2: SGHDN and FVKESK. With 4 bases clipped from V and 4 bases from J, the junction kept 12 bases outside the gene matches. The CDR3 loop spans 16 amino acids. This CDR3 reads CASSPQGALSIYEQYF. CDR3 in DNA: TGTGCCAGCAGCCCCCAGGGGGCGCTTTCTATTTACGAGCAGTACTTC.

V and J are TRBV11-2 and TRBJ2-7, with D unresolved. From germline, CDR1 is SGHAT and CDR2 FQNNGV. The CDR3 runs 13 residues. With 5 bases removed from V and 10 bases from J, the gap between germline ends came to 18 bases. CDR3 residues: CASSENRVTPQYF. The DNA for the CDR3 is TGTGCCAGCAGCGAAAACCGGGTCACCCCACAGTACTTC.

V and J are TRBV5-4 and TRBJ2-5, with no clear D. The ends were cut back, 4 bases at V and 5 bases at J, with 12 bases in the middle. Germline CDR1 reads SGHNT; CDR2 reads YYREEE (reference sequence). This CDR3 contains 13 residues. The CDR3 here is CASSRDTVETQYF. CDR3 in DNA: TGTGCCAGCAGCAGAGATACAGTGGAGACCCAGTACTTC.

This chain links TRBV28 with TRBJ2-1, with D maybe TRBD2 (6 bases). V was pared by 6 bases and J by 3 bases, with 15 bases between. This CDR3 contains 15 residues. Germline V CDR1 and CDR2: MDHEN, SYDVKM. The CDR3 is CASRFSSAHYNEQFF. CDR3 DNA: TGTGCCAGCAGGTTCTCTAGCGCCCACTACAATGAGCAGTTCTTC. Based on the CDR3 plus reference TRBV28 and TRBJ2-1, the full variable domain is DVKVTQSSRYLVKRTGEKVFLECVQDMDHENMFWYRQDPGLGLRLIYFSYDVKMKEKGDIPEGYSVSREKKERFSLILESASTNQTSMYLCASRFSSAHYNEQFFGPGTRLTVL.

CDR3 DNA: TGTGCCAGCAGTCTCAACAGGGGGCGGACTGAAGCTTTCTTT. This translates into CASSLNRGRTEAFF. The genes are TRBV9 and TRBJ1-1; TRBD1 matches 9 bases. Germline loops: CDR1 SGDLS, CDR2 YYNGEE. Losses at the gene ends were 5 bases for V and 5 bases for J; bases not matched to a gene: 7. CDR3 length: 14 residues.

The chain couples TRBV30 to TRBJ1-5; D is possibly TRBD1 (5 bases). V was shortened by 2 bases and J by 5 bases, with 10 bases between the two germline ends. CDR1 is GTSNPN, CDR2 SVGIG, per germline (reference sequence). The CDR3 is made up of 13 amino acids. The CDR3 loop reads CAWSHDRHQPQHF. Written as DNA, the CDR3 is TGTGCCTGGAGTCACGACAGACATCAGCCCCAGCATTTT.

This chain joins TRBV5-6 and TRBJ2-1, with D uncertain. Germline V CDR1 and CDR2: SGHDT, YYEEEE. This CDR3 is 13 amino acids long. The V gene lost 2 bases and the J gene lost 6 bases, with 9 bases spanning the gap. DNA of the CDR3: TGTGCCAGCAGCTTAGAACTCATCAATGAGCAGTTCTTC. Encoded protein: CASSLELINEQFF.

This chain links TRBV15 with TRBJ2-5; 13 nucleotides align to TRBD2. CDR1 and CDR2 (germline): LNHNV, YYDKDF (reference sequence). The CDR3 spans 16 residues. The J segment lost 4 bases and the V segment lost 5 bases, leaving 7 bases of the junction unmatched. CDR3 DNA sequence: TGTGCCACCAGCGCGGGACTAGCGGGAAGGAGAGAGACCCAGTACTTC. It codes for CATSAGLAGRRETQYF.

The rearrangement uses TRBV5-1 and TRBJ1-1; D uncertain. The CDR3 has 15 residues. Germline CDR1 reads SGHRS; CDR2 reads YFSETQ. V gave up 3 bases and J gave up 4 bases, with 16 bases separating them. CDR3 bases: TGCGCCAGCAGCTCGCCCCGCGGGCGGGGCACTGAAGCTTTCTTT. It translates to CASSSPRGRGTEAFF.

V is TRBV5-1 and J is TRBJ2-2; TRBD2 is a possible D gene (5 bases). The CDR3 contains 14 residues. CDR1 and CDR2 (germline): SGHRS, YFSETQ. V gave up 1 base and J gave up 3 bases, with 7 bases separating them. The CDR3 protein is CASSLLGDTGELFF. The CDR3, as DNA: TGCGCCAGCAGCTTGTTGGGAGACACCGGGGAGCTGTTTTTT.

The chain recombines TRBV2 with TRBJ2-1; 9 bases match TRBD1. The ends lost 2 bases at V and 4 bases at J; junction bases unmatched: 3. The germline CDR1 and CDR2 sequences are SNHLY and FYNNEI. The CDR3 is 15 residues long. The CDR3 DNA is TGTGCCAGCAGTGAAACCGGGACAGGGTACAATGAGCAGTTCTTC. Protein sequence: CASSETGTGYNEQFF.

V and J are TRBV2 and TRBJ1-1; D uncertain. Germline CDR1 and CDR2: SNHLY and FYNNEI. V was shortened by 2 bases and J by 6 bases, with 13 bases between the two germline ends. The length of the CDR3 is 14 residues. The CDR3 DNA sequence: TGTGCCAGCAGTGAACCCGGGTTTCGGGCTGAAGCTTTCTTT. It yields the protein CASSEPGFRAEAFF.

This clone was seen once. The CDR3 here is CASSRQGKNTGELFF. In DNA, the CDR3 is TGTGCCAGCTCGCGACAGGGGAAGAACACCGGGGAGCTGTTTTTT. This chain connects TRBV18 to TRBJ2-2; 8 bases fit TRBD1. Trimming at V came to 6 bases and at J to 1 base, leaving 4 bases not matched to a gene. The CDR3 has 15 residues. The germline gives CDR1 KGHSH, CDR2 LQKENI.

The V gene is TRBV9, the J gene TRBJ1-4; perhaps TRBD1 as D (6 bases). V lost 0 bases, J lost 8 bases, and 11 bases lay in between. Germline V gives CDR1 SGDLS, CDR2 YYNGEE. The CDR3 totals 14 residues. CDR3 nucleotide sequence: TGTGCCAGCAGCGTAGATGGGGGCAAGGAAAAACTGTTTTTT. Protein product: CASSVDGGKEKLFF.